This TCR beta chain was sequenced during a study of CD8+ T cells in alopecia areata listed by TCRdb under 2018. Regarding the complete study: Treated patients were enrolled in an open-label pilot trial of oral tofacitinib, 5 to 10 mg twice daily, for moderate-to-severe alopecia areata. Patients received tofacitinib for 6 to 18 months and were then followed off drug for 6 months to check for delayed response and recurrence. The study used high-throughput TCRbeta sequencing to examine T cell clonal expansion in alopecia areata, in both the C3H/HeJ mouse model and human patients. Human TCRbeta sequencing covered scalp tissue and sorted CD4+ and CD8+ peripheral blood T cells from patchy and totalis/universalis alopecia areata patients and healthy controls. Tofacitinib-treated patients had biopsies at baseline and at 4 and 24 weeks of treatment, with a later scalp biopsy in several patients. Scalp clonality was compared among normal scalp (n=4), patchy alopecia areata scalp (n=8), and alopecia totalis/universalis scalp (n=8). RNA was extracted with the PAXgene miRNA kit for fixed scalp, the miRNeasy kit for PBMCs, and the RNeasy kit for mouse skin. Amplification of TCRbeta CDR3 regions was done by immunoSEQ multiplex PCR using 35 Vbeta forward primers and 13 Jbeta reverse primers.

This clone was counted only a few times. Its antigen target is currently unknown. No base quality values were provided; no much bigger clone lies one nucleotide off. The sample's time point label, decoded: baseline before oral tofacitinib. Lesional scalp punch biopsies and peripheral blood were obtained from alopecia areata patients. After PBMCs were isolated by density centrifugation and stained for CD3, CD4 and CD8, a FACSAria was used to sort CD4+ and CD8+ T cells. Trimming removed 0 bases from V and 0 bases from J, leaving 2 bases between the germline ends. The CDR3 holds 13 amino acids from the cysteine to the phenylalanine. Here the CDR3 DNA is all that survives: 39 bases in frame from base 1. For CDR1 and CDR2, the germline V gene lists SGHRS and YFSETQ. What the study reported, not specific to this receptor: Shared TCR sequences between patients were less evident than in mice, which may be partly attributable to HLA diversity in the patient population. Compared with normal scalp, lesional scalp, particularly in alopecia totalis/universalis, had higher clonality and more expanded CD8+ clones, which suggests antigenic drive. Unlike mouse skin, which is dominated by gammadelta T cells, normal human skin has resident alphabeta T cells that are also sequenced, and this complicates analysis of the scalp TCR repertoire.

The protocol used for the library was the immunoSEQ multiplex PCR assay. RNA was extracted from all samples and reverse transcribed into cDNA, which served as template for TCR sequencing. First-strand cDNA was synthesized with SuperScript III using a 2:1 mix of oligo-dT and random hexamers. Amplification bias was assessed with a synthetic immune receptor repertoire, and residual bias was removed computationally. On the authors' methods: After raw reads were preprocessed to remove errors, the CDR3 was defined following IMGT conventions as running from the conserved cysteine to phenylalanine. To get clonality, Shannon entropy was normalized by log2 of the number of productive unique TCRs and the result was subtracted from 1. Scalp TCRbeta sequences were cross-referenced with sorted blood CD4 and CD8 repertoires so that the CD4 or CD8 identity of scalp clones could be inferred. Held by TCRdb, this immuneACCESS table contains in-frame sequences only and omits some clones. Under half of the omission traces to an unresolved V gene where checked; the cause of the rest is unknown. V and J calls plus clone size are reproduced from that table; the DNA served to infer D and trimming. This sample comprises 69,000 or so clones, 55% to 65% of them detected only once. The ten largest clones add up to roughly a sixth of the sample.

This sample comprised CD8+ T cells sorted from blood, obtained at week 0. The sequence was collected from a human donor with alopecia areata. The V and J genes are TRBV5-1 and TRBJ2-3; the D gene remains uncertain. This receptor carries the CDR3 CASSLDSTDTQYF. The DNA is TGCGCCAGCAGCTTGGACAGCACAGATACGCAGTATTTT.